The clone carrying this TCR beta chain appeared a few times. Its antigen remains unknown. The sample is drawn from a study of T-cell memory formation after mild COVID-19. Points from the study as a whole: Specificity for SARS-CoV-2 was not confirmed among the second-wave clones peaking on day 37. Clones that contracted from day 15 to 85 were balanced CD4/CD8, while later expanders leaned CD4+.

The germline V gene has CDR1 LGHDT and CDR2 YNNKEL (reference sequence). After removal of 4 bases from V and 9 bases from J, the junction contained 15 bases not matched to a gene. This CDR3 spans 17 amino acids. TCRdb re-called the 5' RACE reads with MiXCR, one entry per CDR3 protein. Among over 350,000 distinct CDR3 sequences, about 15% were seen once, and the ten largest hold 20% to 25%. This chain uses TRBV3-1 with TRBJ1-4; 9 nucleotides match TRBD1. The clonotype was recovered from a man younger than 35 who had mild COVID-19 (a few samples of this study predate the infection). Cell type and time point are not known. Sequencing used PBMCs or a T cell subset sorted from them (not recorded which). The CDR3 DNA follows: TGTGCCAGCAGCCCAGGGACAGGGAAATCAAGGCCTCAAAAACTGTTTTTT. The encoded protein is CASSPGTGKSRPQKLFF. Full variable domain (remainder filled in from reference TRBV3-1 and TRBJ1-4): DTAVSQTPKYLVTQMGNDKSIKCEQNLGHDTMYWYKQDSKKFLKIMFSYNNKELIINETVPNRFSPKSPDKAHLNLHINSLELGDSAVYFCASSPGTGKSRPQKLFFGSGTQLSVL.